This TCR beta chain was recovered during a study of T cell responses to AZD1222 COVID-19 vaccine. Overall study: The study pooled second doses at about 4 or about 12 weeks.

V lost 5 bases to trimming and J lost 2 bases, with 13 bases between them. The CDR3 has 15 amino acids. From germline, CDR1 is MNHEY and CDR2 SMNVEV (reference sequence). With regard to this clone: Its specificity is unknown.

TCRdb's table, derived via immunoSEQ multiplex PCR, lists solely in-frame clones and lacks some. The sample lists about 110,000 clones, about 91% occurring once. Whole-study findings and limits: At study baseline, merely six AZD1222 recipients were seropositive. Vaccine-related CD4 TCRs covered spike, predominating at 160-218 and 743-854.

This receptor was taken from an adult in good health. J is TRBJ2-1 and V is TRBV27, with a possible D match to TRBD2 (5 bases). Source: peripheral blood, taken on day 0 of AZD1222 vaccination. CDR3 sequence: CASSPLAKAYNEQFF. Here the CDR3 DNA reads TGTGCCAGCAGTCCTTTAGCGAAAGCCTACAATGAGCAGTTCTTC.